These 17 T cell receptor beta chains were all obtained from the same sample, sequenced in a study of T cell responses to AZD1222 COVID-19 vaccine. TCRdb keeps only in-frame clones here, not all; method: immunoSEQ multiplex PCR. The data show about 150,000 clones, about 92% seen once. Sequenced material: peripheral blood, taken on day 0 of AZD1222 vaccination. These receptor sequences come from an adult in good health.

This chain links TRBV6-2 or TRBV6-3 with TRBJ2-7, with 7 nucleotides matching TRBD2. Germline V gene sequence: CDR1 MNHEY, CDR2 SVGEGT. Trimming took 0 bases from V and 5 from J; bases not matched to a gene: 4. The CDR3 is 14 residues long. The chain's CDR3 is CASSYSGGANEQYF. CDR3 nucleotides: TGTGCCAGCAGTTACTCGGGAGGGGCCAACGAGCAGTACTTC.

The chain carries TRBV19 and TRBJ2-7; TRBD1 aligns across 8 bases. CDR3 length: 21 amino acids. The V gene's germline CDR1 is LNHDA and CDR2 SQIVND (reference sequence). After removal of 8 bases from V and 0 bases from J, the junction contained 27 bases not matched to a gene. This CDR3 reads CASAPYSGGYSRTGSSYEQYF. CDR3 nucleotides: TGTGCCAGTGCCCCCTATAGTGGTGGATATTCTAGGACAGGGTCCTCCTACGAGCAGTACTTC.

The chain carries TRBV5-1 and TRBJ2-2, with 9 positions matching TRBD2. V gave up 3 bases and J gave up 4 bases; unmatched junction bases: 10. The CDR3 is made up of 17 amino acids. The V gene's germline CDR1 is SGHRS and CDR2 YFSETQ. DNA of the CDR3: TGCGCCAGCAGCTCGCCGCCGGGACTAGCACTCACCGGGGAGCTGTTTTTT. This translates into CASSSPPGLALTGELFF.

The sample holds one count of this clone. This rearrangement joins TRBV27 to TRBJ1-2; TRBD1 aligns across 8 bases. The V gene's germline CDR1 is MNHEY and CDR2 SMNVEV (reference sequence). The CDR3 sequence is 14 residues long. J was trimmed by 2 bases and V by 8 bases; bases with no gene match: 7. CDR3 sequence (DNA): TGTGCCAGCCGCAGGACAGGGAGGAACTATGGCTACACCTTC. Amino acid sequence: CASRRTGRNYGYTF.

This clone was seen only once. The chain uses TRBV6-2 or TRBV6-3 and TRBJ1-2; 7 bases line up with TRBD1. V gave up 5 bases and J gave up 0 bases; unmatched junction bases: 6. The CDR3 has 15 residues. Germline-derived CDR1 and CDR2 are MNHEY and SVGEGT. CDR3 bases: TGTGCCAGCAGTCGCGACAGGGATGCTAACTATGGCTACACCTTC. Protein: CASSRDRDANYGYTF.

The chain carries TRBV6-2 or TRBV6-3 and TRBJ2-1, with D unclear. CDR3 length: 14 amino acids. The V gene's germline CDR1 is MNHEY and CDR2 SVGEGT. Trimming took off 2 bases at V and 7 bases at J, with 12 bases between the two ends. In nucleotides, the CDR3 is TGTGCCAGCAGTTACCCCCCGGCCCCTAATGAGCAGTTCTTC. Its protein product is CASSYPPAPNEQFF.

CDR3 region: CASSLFIGGVSYNEQFF. Written as DNA, the CDR3 is TGTGCCAGCAGCTTATTTATCGGAGGGGTCTCCTACAATGAGCAGTTCTTC. V usage is TRBV7-9 and J usage is TRBJ2-1, with D tentatively TRBD2 (6 bases). V was shortened by 2 bases and J by 0 bases, with 14 bases between the two germline ends. In germline, CDR1 is SEHNR, CDR2 FQNEAQ (reference sequence). This CDR3 spans 17 amino acids.

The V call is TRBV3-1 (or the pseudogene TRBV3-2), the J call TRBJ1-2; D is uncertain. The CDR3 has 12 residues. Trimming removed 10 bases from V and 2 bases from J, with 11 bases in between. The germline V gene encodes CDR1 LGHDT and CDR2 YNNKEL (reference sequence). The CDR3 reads CATTFGNYGYTF. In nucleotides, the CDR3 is TGTGCCACGACCTTTGGGAACTATGGCTACACCTTC.

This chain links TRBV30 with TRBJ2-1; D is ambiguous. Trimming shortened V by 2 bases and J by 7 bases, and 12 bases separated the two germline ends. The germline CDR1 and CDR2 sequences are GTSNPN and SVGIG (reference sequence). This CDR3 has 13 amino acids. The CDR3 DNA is TGTGCCTGGAGTCGGGCAGCCTCAAATGAGCAGTTCTTC. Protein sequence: CAWSRAASNEQFF.

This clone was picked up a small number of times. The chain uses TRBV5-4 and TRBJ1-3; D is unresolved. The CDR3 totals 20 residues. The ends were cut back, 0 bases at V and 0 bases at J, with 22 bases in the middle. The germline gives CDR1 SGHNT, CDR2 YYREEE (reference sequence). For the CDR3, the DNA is TGTGCCAGCAGCTTGGTGATCGGCAGAGGAAATATAGTCTCTGGAAACACCATATATTTT. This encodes CASSLVIGRGNIVSGNTIYF.

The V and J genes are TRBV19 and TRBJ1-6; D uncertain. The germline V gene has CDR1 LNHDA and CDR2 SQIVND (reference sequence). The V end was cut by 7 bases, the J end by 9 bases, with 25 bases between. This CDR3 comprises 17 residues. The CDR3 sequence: CASTPMFGRPGSSPLHF. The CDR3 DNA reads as TGTGCCAGTACCCCCATGTTTGGCAGGCCGGGGAGTTCACCCCTCCACTTT.

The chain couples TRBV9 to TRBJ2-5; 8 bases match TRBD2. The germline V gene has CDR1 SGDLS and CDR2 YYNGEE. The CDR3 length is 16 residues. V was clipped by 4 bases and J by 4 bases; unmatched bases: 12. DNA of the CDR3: TGTGCCAGCAGCCCCTCGGGAGGGGGATTGGGAGAGACCCAGTACTTC. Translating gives CASSPSGGGLGETQYF. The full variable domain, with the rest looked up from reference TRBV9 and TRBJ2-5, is DSGVTQTPKHLITATGQRVTLRCSPRSGDLSVYWYQQSLDQGLQFLIQYYNGEERAKGNILERFSAQQFPDLHSELNLSSLELGDSALYFCASSPSGGGLGETQYFGPGTRLLVL.

This chain's CDR3 is CASSTSLNTEAFF. CDR3 nucleotides: TGTGCCAGCAGCACTTCCTTGAACACTGAAGCTTTCTTT. This sequence joins TRBV12-3 or TRBV12-4 and TRBJ1-1; D ambiguous. Trimming left V 6 bases short and J 0 bases short, with 8 bases between. The CDR3 loop spans 13 amino acids.

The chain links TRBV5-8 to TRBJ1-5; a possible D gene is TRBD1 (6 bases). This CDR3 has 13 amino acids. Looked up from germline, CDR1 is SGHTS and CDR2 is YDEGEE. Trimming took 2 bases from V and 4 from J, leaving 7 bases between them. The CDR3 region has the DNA TGTGCCAGCAGCTTACAGGGAAATCAGCCCCAGCATTTT. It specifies CASSLQGNQPQHF. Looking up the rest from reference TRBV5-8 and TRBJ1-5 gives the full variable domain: EAGVTQSPTHLIKTRGQQATLRCSPISGHTSVYWYQQALGLGLQFLLWYDEGEERNRGNFPPRFSGRQFPNYSSELNVNALELEDSALYLCASSLQGNQPQHFGDGTRLSIL.

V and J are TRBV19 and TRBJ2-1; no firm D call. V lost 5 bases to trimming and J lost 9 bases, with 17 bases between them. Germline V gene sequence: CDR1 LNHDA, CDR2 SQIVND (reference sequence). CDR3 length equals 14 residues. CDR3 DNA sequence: TGTGCCAGTAGTCCCGGGTCGTCCTTGGGTGAGCAGTTCTTC. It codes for CASSPGSSLGEQFF.

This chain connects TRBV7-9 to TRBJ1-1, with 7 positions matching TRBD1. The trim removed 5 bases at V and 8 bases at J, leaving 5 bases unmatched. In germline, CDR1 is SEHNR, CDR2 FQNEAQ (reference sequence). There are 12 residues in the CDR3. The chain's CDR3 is CASSPRDSEAFF. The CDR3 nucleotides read TGTGCCAGCAGCCCCCGGGACAGCGAAGCTTTCTTT. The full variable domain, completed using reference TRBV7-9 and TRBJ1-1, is DTGVSQNPRHKITKRGQNVTFRCDPISEHNRLYWYRQTLGQGPEFLTYFQNEAQLEKSRLLSDRFSAERPKGSFSTLEIQRTEQGDSAMYLCASSPRDSEAFFGQGTRLTVV.

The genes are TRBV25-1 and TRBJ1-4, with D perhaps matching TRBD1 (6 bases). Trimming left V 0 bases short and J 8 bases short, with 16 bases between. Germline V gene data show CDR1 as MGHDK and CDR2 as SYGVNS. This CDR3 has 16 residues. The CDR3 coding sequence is TGTGCCAGCAGTGAATATGGCGCAGGGGTAAGAGAAAAACTGTTTTTT. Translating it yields CASSEYGAGVREKLFF.